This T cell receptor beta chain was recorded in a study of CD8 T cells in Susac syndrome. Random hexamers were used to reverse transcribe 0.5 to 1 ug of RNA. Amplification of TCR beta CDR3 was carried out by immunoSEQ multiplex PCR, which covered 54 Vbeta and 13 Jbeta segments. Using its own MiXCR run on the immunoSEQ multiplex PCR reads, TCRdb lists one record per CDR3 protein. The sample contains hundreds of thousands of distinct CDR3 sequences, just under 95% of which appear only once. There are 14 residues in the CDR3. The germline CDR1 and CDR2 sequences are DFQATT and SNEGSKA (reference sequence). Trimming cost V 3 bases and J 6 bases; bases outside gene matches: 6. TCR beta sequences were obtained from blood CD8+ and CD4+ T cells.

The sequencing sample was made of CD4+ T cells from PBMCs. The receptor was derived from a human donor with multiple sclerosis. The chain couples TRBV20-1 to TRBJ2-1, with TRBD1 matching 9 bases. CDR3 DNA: TGCAGTGCTAGCCGGACAGGGGCCTCCAATGAGCAGTTCTTC. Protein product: CSASRTGASNEQFF.